The clone carrying this T cell receptor (beta chain) was picked up a small number of times. What it binds is unknown. The V gene's germline CDR1 is ENHRY and CDR2 SYGVKD. The CDR3 totals 14 residues. Germline trimming cut 6 bases from V and 4 bases from J; bases unmatched to any gene: 9. The sample comes from a study of identical twins. Study findings and constraints: Twin-shared out-of-frame alpha sequences were enriched for low generation probability. The study found that models underestimated out-of-frame TCR alpha sharing in monozygotic twins. Abundant beta clonotypes from cord blood bore fewer insertions; memory repertoires lacked this pattern. Rather than following the same donors, the conclusions depended on cross-sectional statistical analysis.

TCRdb itself ran the 5' RACE reads through MiXCR, one entry per CDR3 protein. The sample contains more than 200,000 distinct CDR3 sequences, around an eighth of which appear only once. Sequencing was carried out using memory (CD45RO+) T cells sorted from blood. The V and J genes are TRBV10-3 and TRBJ2-7, with TRBD2 identical over 7 bases. This clonotype was obtained from a woman aged 18 to 35 in good health. The CDR3 DNA follows: TGTGCCATCAGCGCACCGGGACTACCTTACGAGCAGTACTTC. Amino acids: CAISAPGLPYEQYF.